A single sample gave rise to the 18 T cell receptor beta chains below, sequenced in a study of T cells after posttransplantation cyclophosphamide. Cells defined as naive were viable CD3+CD4+ or CD3+CD8+ and CCR7+CD45RA+CD45RO-CD95-CD27+CD28+. The assay was immunoSEQ multiplex PCR, and TCRdb's table has in-frame clones only and misses some. The sample has 31,000 or so clones; 90% to 95% are singletons. The material sequenced was naive CD4+ T cells sorted from blood. The receptors here all came from a young man in good health and a related stem cell transplant donor.

The chain's CDR3 is CASSLAANEQFF. CDR3 nucleotides: TGTGCCAGCAGCTTAGCGGCTAATGAGCAGTTCTTC. The rearrangement uses TRBV7-9 and TRBJ2-1; no clear D. The germline CDR1 and CDR2 sequences are SEHNR and FQNEAQ (reference sequence). The V end lost 0 bases, the J end lost 7 bases, and 4 bases lay between the germline ends. This CDR3 region has 12 residues.

The V call is TRBV10-2, the J call TRBJ1-1; weak D call: TRBD1 (6 bases). V dropped 7 bases and J dropped 4 bases, with 19 bases sitting between them. Germline assignment: CDR1 WSHSY and CDR2 SAAADI. The CDR3 consists of 15 residues. The CDR3 here is CASTPTGEGVTEAFF. Written as DNA, the CDR3 is TGCGCCAGCACTCCGACAGGTGAGGGGGTCACTGAAGCTTTCTTT.

V usage is TRBV29-1 and J usage is TRBJ1-3; no firm D call. Germline values: CDR1 SQVTM, CDR2 ANQGSEA. The CDR3 is made up of 11 amino acids. V lost 3 bases and J lost 4, with 4 bases in between. The CDR3 here is CSVDVGNTIYF. For the CDR3, the DNA is TGCAGCGTTGATGTAGGAAACACCATATATTTT.

The V call is TRBV7-2, the J call TRBJ2-3; 7 positions match TRBD2. V shed 3 bases, J shed 1 base, and the junction held 7 bases outside the gene matches. CDR1 is SGHTA, CDR2 FQGNSA, per germline. CDR3 length: 16 residues. In DNA form, the CDR3 reads TGTGCCAGCAGCTTCCTTTCGAGCGGGGGCACAGATACGCAGTATTTT. Translation: CASSFLSSGGTDTQYF. Using reference TRBV7-2 and TRBJ2-3 for the parts outside the CDR3, the full variable domain is GAGVSQSPSNKVTEKGKDVELRCDPISGHTALYWYRQSLGQGLEFLIYFQGNSAPDKSGLPSDRFSAERTGGSVSTLTIQRTQQEDSAVYLCASSFLSSGGTDTQYFGPGTRLTVL.

The chain recombines TRBV6-1 with TRBJ1-2; the D is unclear. The CDR3 runs 12 residues. Germline V gene sequence: CDR1 MNHNS, CDR2 SASEGT. V was shortened by 7 bases and J by 5 bases, with 11 bases between the two germline ends. CDR3 in DNA: TGTGCCAGCACCCCTCTGGCATATGGCTACACCTTC. Encoded protein: CASTPLAYGYTF.

This clone appeared a single time. J is TRBJ2-3 and V is TRBV7-2; D is undetermined. CDR3 size: 11 residues. The V gene's germline CDR1 is SGHTA and CDR2 FQGNSA. Trimming removed 5 bases from V and 5 bases from J, with 5 bases in between. CDR3 sequence reads: CASSPQDTQYF. The CDR3 DNA reads TGTGCCAGCAGCCCCCAAGATACGCAGTATTTT.

This chain links TRBV29-1 with TRBJ2-1; TRBD2 agrees at 10 bases. Germline CDR1 SQVTM, CDR2 ANQGSEA. The CDR3 is 12 amino acids. V shed 0 bases, J shed 14 bases, and the junction held 4 bases outside the gene matches. The CDR3 DNA is TGCAGCGTTGAAGAGGCTAGCGGGGGTGAGTTCTTC. Translated: CSVEEASGGEFF.

The rearrangement joins TRBV19 to TRBJ2-7, with D perhaps TRBD1 (5 bases). CDR1 and CDR2 from the germline V gene are LNHDA and SQIVND (reference sequence). The CDR3 consists of 13 residues. V shed 4 bases and J shed 1 base, with 8 bases lying between them. CDR3 bases: TGTGCCAGTAGTACCGACAGATCCTACGAGCAGTACTTC. Protein: CASSTDRSYEQYF.

The rearrangement joins TRBV28 to TRBJ2-7; 7 bases agree with TRBD1. The CDR3 length is 12 residues. V lost 4 bases and J lost 11; bases outside the gene matches: 8. The germline CDR1 and CDR2 sequences are MDHEN and SYDVKM. The CDR3 DNA reads TGTGCCAGCAGTTCCCATAGACAGGGAAAGTACTTC. The encoded protein is CASSSHRQGKYF.

The chain joins TRBV4-2 to TRBJ1-6; the D is unclear. The V and J ends lost 3 bases and 2 bases respectively, with 17 bases between them. This CDR3 spans 18 amino acids. Germline-derived CDR1 and CDR2 are LGHNA and YNFKEQ. The CDR3 coding sequence is TGTGCCAGCAGCCAGATGGGCCGCTCGAACGCCTATAATTCACCCCTCCACTTT. Its protein is CASSQMGRSNAYNSPLHF.

The V call is TRBV2, the J call TRBJ1-2; D is undetermined. V lost 3 bases and J lost 4, with 15 bases in between. The CDR3 loop spans 15 amino acids. Germline lookup yields CDR1 SNHLY and CDR2 FYNNEI. The chain's CDR3 is CASSDSGRQVYGYTF. In DNA form, the CDR3 reads TGTGCCAGCAGTGATAGTGGCAGGCAGGTCTATGGCTACACCTTC.

The V call is TRBV5-1, the J call TRBJ2-1; no reliable D call. There are 14 residues in the CDR3. CDR1 is SGHRS, CDR2 YFSETQ, per germline. With 0 bases removed from V and 5 bases from J, the gap between germline ends came to 9 bases. In nucleotides, the CDR3 is TGCGCCAGCAGCTTGGATGGTGACAACAATGAGCAGTTCTTC. This encodes CASSLDGDNNEQFF.

This clone was recorded a few times. The rearrangement links TRBV19 to TRBJ1-4, with D unclear. This CDR3 has 15 residues. Trimming removed 5 bases at V and 8 bases at J, with 18 bases between. Looked up from germline, CDR1 is LNHDA and CDR2 is SQIVND (reference sequence). CDR3 sequence: CASSATVIAAEKLFF. The DNA of the CDR3 is TGTGCCAGTAGTGCAACCGTAATCGCGGCAGAAAAACTGTTTTTT.

J is TRBJ2-4 and V is TRBV4-1, with 10 nucleotides matching TRBD1. The CDR3 extends over 16 amino acids. V gave up 0 bases and J gave up 4 bases; unmatched junction bases: 3. Per germline, CDR1 MGHRA and CDR2 YSYEKL. The CDR3 nucleotides are TGCGCCAGCAGCCAAGAGGGGGACAGGGGTAAAAACATTCAGTACTTC. Residues: CASSQEGDRGKNIQYF.

The V gene is TRBV19, the J gene TRBJ1-5; TRBD1 aligns across 10 bases. With V trimmed by 9 bases and J by 0 bases, 5 bases remained unmatched. Germline V lookup: CDR1 LNHDA, CDR2 SQIVND (reference sequence). The CDR3 totals 15 residues. The CDR3 spells CASRDRGNSNQPQHF. The CDR3 nucleotides are TGTGCCAGCCGGGACAGGGGTAATAGCAATCAGCCCCAGCATTTT.

The V gene is TRBV9, the J gene TRBJ2-2; 7 nucleotides agree with TRBD2. Germline CDR1 SGDLS, CDR2 YYNGEE. Trimming at V came to 5 bases and at J to 4 bases, leaving 2 bases not matched to a gene. The CDR3 consists of 13 residues. The CDR3 coding sequence is TGTGCCAGCAGTACGGGGGGCACCGGGGAGCTGTTTTTT. It specifies CASSTGGTGELFF.

J is TRBJ2-2 and V is TRBV6-5; a possible D gene is TRBD2 (6 bases). This CDR3 is built from 15 residues. Trimming took off 6 bases at V and 1 base at J, with 12 bases between the two ends. Germline CDR1 MNHEY, CDR2 SVGAGI. The CDR3 DNA follows: TGTGCCAGCAGGGTGGGGGGACTGAACACCGGGGAGCTGTTTTTT. Protein sequence: CASRVGGLNTGELFF.

The table lists this clone with a count of one. V and J are TRBV10-2 and TRBJ2-1; 8 bases line up with TRBD2. Germline CDR1 and CDR2: WSHSY and SAAADI. The trim removed 6 bases at V and 7 bases at J, leaving 8 bases unmatched. The CDR3 is made up of 14 amino acids. The CDR3 region is CASRTAGDGNEQFF. The CDR3 nucleotides read TGCGCCAGCAGGACAGCGGGGGACGGGAATGAGCAGTTCTTC.